The clone carrying this T cell receptor beta chain has at least ten counts. After removal of 3 bases from V and 14 bases from J, the junction contained 6 bases not matched to a gene. This CDR3 is built from 13 residues. Germline V lookup: CDR1 MNHEY, CDR2 SVGAGI. Unique molecular identifiers were used to barcode this TCRbeta library. TCRdb re-called the PCR reads through MiXCR, storing one row per CDR3 protein. This table holds 400,000 to 500,000 distinct CDR3 sequences, about a tenth found once. These data originate in a study of T-cell reconstitution after alpha-beta-depleted transplantation in children.

The sequence derives from a human donor who donated a stem cell graft to a child with acute myeloid leukemia. The source material was PBMCs from the stem cell graft donor, sampled from the stem cell graft. The chain carries TRBV6-5 and TRBJ2-3; 12 bases match TRBD2. In nucleotides, the CDR3 is TGTGCCAGCAGTTATCTCGGGACTAGCGGGTTGTATTTT. This sequence encodes CASSYLGTSGLYF.